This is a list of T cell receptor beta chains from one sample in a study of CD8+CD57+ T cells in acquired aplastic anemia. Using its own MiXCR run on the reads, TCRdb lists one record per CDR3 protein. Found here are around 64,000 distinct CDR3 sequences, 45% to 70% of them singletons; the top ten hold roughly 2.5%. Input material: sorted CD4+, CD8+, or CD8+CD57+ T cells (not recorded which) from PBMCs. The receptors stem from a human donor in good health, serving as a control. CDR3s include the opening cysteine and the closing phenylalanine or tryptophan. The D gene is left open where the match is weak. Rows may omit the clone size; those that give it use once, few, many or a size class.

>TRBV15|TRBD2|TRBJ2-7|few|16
TGTGCCACCAGCAGGGGGGGACTAGCGGGAGTCTACGAGCAGTACTTC
CATSRGGLAGVYEQYF
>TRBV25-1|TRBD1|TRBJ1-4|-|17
TGTGCCAGCAGTGATGGGGCCTACAGGGGCATCTATGAAAAACTGTTTTTT
CASSDGAYRGIYEKLFF
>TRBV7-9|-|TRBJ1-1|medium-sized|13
TGTGCCAGCAGCTTTACGGCAGACACTGAAGCTTTCTTT
CASSFTADTEAFF
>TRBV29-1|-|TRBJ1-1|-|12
TGCAGCGTTGATGATGGGAACACTGAAGCTTTCTTT
CSVDDGNTEAFF
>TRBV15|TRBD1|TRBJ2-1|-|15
TGTGCCACCAGCAGAGCATGGACAGGGGGCAATGAGCAGTTCTTC
CATSRAWTGGNEQFF
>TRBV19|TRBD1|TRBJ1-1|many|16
TGTGCCAGTAGTATTTCCACAGGGGGCGCAAACACTGAAGCTTTCTTT
CASSISTGGANTEAFF
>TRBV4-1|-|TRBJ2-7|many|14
TGCGCCAGCAGCCAATCAGGGATGGCCTACGAGCAGTACTTC
CASSQSGMAYEQYF
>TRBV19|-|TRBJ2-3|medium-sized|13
TGTGCCAGTACCCCCGATTTGGGGGATACGCAGTATTTT
CASTPDLGDTQYF
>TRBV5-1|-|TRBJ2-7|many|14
TGCGCCAGCACCCTAGAGGCGAACGCCTACGAGCAGTACTTC
CASTLEANAYEQYF
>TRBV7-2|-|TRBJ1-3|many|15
TGTGCCAGCAGCTTACAGGGAGGCTCTGGAAACACCATATATTTT
CASSLQGGSGNTIYF
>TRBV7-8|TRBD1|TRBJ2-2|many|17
TGTGCCAGCAGCCCCCCCCGCCGGGACAGAAACACCGGGGAGCTGTTTTTT
CASSPPRRDRNTGELFF
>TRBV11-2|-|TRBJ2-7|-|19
TGTGCCAGCAGCTTAGTCCTACTTCCGGGACCCCCCCCGAGGCACGAGCAGTACTTC
CASSLVLLPGPPPRHEQYF
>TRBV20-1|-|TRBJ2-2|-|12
TGCAGTGCAGGGACTTGGGCCGGGGAGCTGTTTTTT
CSAGTWAGELFF
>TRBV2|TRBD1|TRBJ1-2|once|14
TGTGCCAGCAGGACCGGGACAGGCCTCTATGGCTACACCTTC
CASRTGTGLYGYTF
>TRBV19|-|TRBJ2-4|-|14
TGTGCCAGTAGTATCACCGACGGAGCCAACATTCAGTACTTC
CASSITDGANIQYF
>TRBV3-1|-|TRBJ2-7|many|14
TGTGCCAGCAGCCAAGCCGTACACTCCTACGAGCAGTACTTC
CASSQAVHSYEQYF
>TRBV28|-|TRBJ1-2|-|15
TGTGCCAGCAGTCCAGCGGTAGACAGTCTCTTTGGCTACACCTTC
CASSPAVDSLFGYTF
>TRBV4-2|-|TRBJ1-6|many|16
TGTGCCAGCAGCCAAGATGTGGGTCAGGAAGATTCACCCCTCCACTTT
CASSQDVGQEDSPLHF
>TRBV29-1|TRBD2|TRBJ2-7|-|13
TGCAGCGTCTCTAGCGGGAGGGCGACCGAGCAGTACTTC
CSVSSGRATEQYF
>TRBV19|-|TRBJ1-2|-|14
TGTGCCAGTTCAATCGACGGAAAAACGCGGGGCTACACCTTC
CASSIDGKTRGYTF
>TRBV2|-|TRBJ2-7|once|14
TGTGCCAGCATGGTAGAGGCAGGGACGGGCGAGCAGTACTTC
CASMVEAGTGEQYF
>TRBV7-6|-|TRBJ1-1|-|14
TGTGCCAGCAGCTTGGGACGGAGCTTAAGCGAAGCTTTCTTT
CASSLGRSLSEAFF
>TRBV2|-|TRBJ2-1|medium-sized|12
TGTGCCAGCAGTGAACTGGGGCTTGAGCAGTTCTTC
CASSELGLEQFF
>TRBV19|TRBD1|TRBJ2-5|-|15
TGTGCCAGTAGTATGAGGGGACAGGGGGGAGAGACCCAGTACTTC
CASSMRGQGGETQYF
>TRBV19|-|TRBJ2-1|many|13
TGTGCCAGTACCCTAACCATCTACAATGAGCAGTTCTTC
CASTLTIYNEQFF